This is a list of T cell receptor beta chains from one sample in a study of OX40 agonist ivuxolimab in advanced cancers. Sequencing was performed with immunoSEQ multiplex PCR; in TCRdb, only in-frame clones are kept and a portion is missing. The sample has tens of thousands of clones, approximately 86% seen once. The material sequenced was CD4+ or CD8+ T cells sorted from blood, taken in a trial of the OX40 agonist ivuxolimab. Every receptor here comes from an adult with an advanced solid tumor such as melanoma, head and neck, liver or kidney cancer. CDR3s include the opening cysteine and the closing phenylalanine or tryptophan. The D gene is left open where the match is weak. Some rows mark clone size as missing; the rest say once, few, many or name a class of expanded clone.

TRBJ2-1,TRBD1,TRBV7-8,21,NA,TGTGCCAGCAGCTTAGGAGGAAGTGGGGGCGGGTCGGGACAGATCTACAATGAGCAGTTCTTC,CASSLGGSGGGSGQIYNEQFF
TRBJ1-2,NA,TRBV2,14,NA,TGTGCCAGCAGTGGAGGTAGGGGAGACTATGGCTACACCTTC,CASSGGRGDYGYTF
TRBJ2-3,TRBD2,TRBV7-3,15,NA,TGTGCCAGCAGCAGGACTAGCGGCTACACAGATACGCAGTATTTT,CASSRTSGYTDTQYF
TRBJ2-5,NA,TRBV5-6,13,once,TGTGCCAGCAGCTTTTCAGGATGGGAGACCCAGTACTTC,CASSFSGWETQYF
TRBJ2-7,NA,TRBV6-6,12,NA,TGTGCCAGCAGTCCTGTCCGTGCCGCGCAGTACTTC,CASSPVRAAQYF
TRBJ2-2,NA,TRBV6-5,14,NA,TGTGCCAGCAGTTACTCCCAGGGTGGCTGGGAGCTGTTTTTT,CASSYSQGGWELFF
TRBJ2-1,TRBD2,TRBV20-1,11,NA,TGCAGTGAGGGGAGGGACAATGAGCAGTTCTTC,CSEGRDNEQFF
TRBJ1-4,NA,TRBV18,14,NA,TGTGCCAGCTCACCACCGTCACAGGGAGGCAAACTGTTTTTT,CASSPPSQGGKLFF
TRBJ1-1,NA,TRBV11-3,15,NA,TGTGCCAGCAGCTTAACGGGGGTGAGTGGGGGCGAAGCTTTCTTT,CASSLTGVSGGEAFF
TRBJ2-3,TRBD2,TRBV11-2,15,NA,TGTGCCAGCAGCTTAGAGGGGACTAGCGGGAGCATGCAGTATTTT,CASSLEGTSGSMQYF
TRBJ1-2,NA,TRBV10-3,14,NA,TGTGCCATCAGCCCCCCCCGCGGGGGCCGGGGCTACACCTTC,CAISPPRGGRGYTF
TRBJ2-5,TRBD2,TRBV7-7,15,NA,TGTGCCAGCAGCACGGGACTAGCGGGGCGAGAGACCCAGTACTTC,CASSTGLAGRETQYF
TRBJ2-5,TRBD1,TRBV10-3,16,NA,TGTGCCATCAGCCAGGGGGCTGGGGGGTACCAAGAGACCCAGTACTTC,CAISQGAGGYQETQYF
TRBJ1-1,NA,TRBV4-2,15,NA,TGTGCCAGCAGCCTCCGGACACTCCCGGGCACTGAAGCTTTCTTT,CASSLRTLPGTEAFF
TRBJ1-5,TRBD1,TRBV27,14,NA,TGTGCCAGCAGTACCGACAGGGGCAATCAGCCCCAGCATTTT,CASSTDRGNQPQHF
TRBJ2-3,TRBD2,TRBV9,14,once,TGTGCCAGCTCCCGGGGGGGCCTCACAGATACGCAGTATTTT,CASSRGGLTDTQYF
TRBJ1-1,NA,TRBV6-5,14,NA,TGTGCCAGCAGACTCGGGACGGCGGCGACTGAAGCTTTCTTT,CASRLGTAATEAFF
TRBJ2-1,NA,TRBV9,15,once,TGTGCCAGCAGCGTAGTGGCGGTCTCCTACAATGAGCAGTTCTTC,CASSVVAVSYNEQFF
TRBJ1-1,NA,TRBV25-1,15,NA,TGTGCCAGCAGTGATTCCCCACCCGGGAGGACTGAAGCTTTCTTT,CASSDSPPGRTEAFF
TRBJ2-7,NA,TRBV6-6,11,NA,TGTGCCAGCAGCCAATCCTACGAGCAGTACTTC,CASSQSYEQYF
TRBJ1-1,NA,TRBV7-8,15,NA,TGTGCCAGCAGCTTAGTGACAGACAGTGGCACTGAAGCTTTCTTT,CASSLVTDSGTEAFF
TRBJ1-5,TRBD1,TRBV19,14,few,TGTGCCACCACCAATCAGGGGGGCAAGCAGCCCCAGCATTTT,CATTNQGGKQPQHF
TRBJ2-5,NA,TRBV7-2,16,NA,TGTGCCAGCAGCTTATGGGCTAGCGTGGCTCAAGAGACCCAGTACTTC,CASSLWASVAQETQYF
TRBJ1-2,TRBD1,TRBV7-9,13,NA,TGTGCCAGCAGCTCGACAGGGGGCTATGGCTACACCTTC,CASSSTGGYGYTF
TRBJ2-5,TRBD1,TRBV6-5,15,NA,TGTGCCAGCAGTTACGCGACAGGGACGTCAGAGACCCAGTACTTC,CASSYATGTSETQYF
TRBJ2-7,NA,TRBV10-3,12,once,TGTGCCAGCGGGACTCTATCCTACGAGCAGTACTTC,CASGTLSYEQYF
TRBJ2-7,NA,TRBV7-9,14,once,TGTGCCAGCAGCTTAGGGGGGTTCACCTACGAGCAGTACTTC,CASSLGGFTYEQYF
TRBJ2-7,TRBD2,TRBV7-3,14,NA,TGTGCCAGCGGGGCTAGCGGGAGTAAATACGAGCAGTACTTC,CASGASGSKYEQYF
TRBJ1-2,NA,TRBV19,13,NA,TGTGCCAGTAGTCTCACGGGGGCATATGGCTACACCTTC,CASSLTGAYGYTF